The source of this T cell receptor beta chain is a study of T cells in Graves' hyperthyroidism and ophthalmopathy. CDR1 and CDR2 (germline): LNHDA, SQIVND (reference sequence). V trimming: 5 bases; J trimming: 4 bases; junction bases outside the gene matches: 8. CDR3 length equals 15 residues. Orbital computed tomography, thyroid ultrasound, serum thyroxine and TRAb, and clinical symptoms together informed the diagnoses. Regions amplified from RNA transcripts were the TCR beta CDR3 regions. First-round RT-PCR targeting the TCR CDR3 was performed with the HTBI primer set. Using its own MiXCR run on the multiplex PCR reads, TCRdb lists one record per CDR3 protein. The sample consists of more than 300,000 distinct CDR3 sequences, roughly 18% of them appearing once.

The TCR was taken from a man between 18 and 29 years old with Graves' ophthalmopathy. The chain recombines TRBV19 with TRBJ1-5; 7 nucleotides align to TRBD1. Sequenced material: blood. Here the CDR3 DNA reads TGTGCCAGTAGTTTCAACAGGGGAAGGAATCAGCCCCAGCATTTT. It is translated as CASSFNRGRNQPQHF.